These 25 T cell receptor beta chains came from one sample sequenced in a study of blood T cell repertoires in COVID-19. TCRdb's copy holds only in-frame clones and misses some; the assay was immunoSEQ multiplex PCR. The repertoire holds roughly 100,000 clones, roughly nine tenths seen once, with approximately 3.1% in the top ten. Sequencing input: peripheral blood. All receptors come from a man aged 50 to 60 in a cohort sampled during active COVID-19.

The chain has TRBV7-6 and TRBJ2-2; TRBD2 agrees at 15 bases. The trim removed 5 bases at V and 2 bases at J, leaving 12 bases unmatched. CDR1 and CDR2 from the germline V gene are SGHVS and FNYEAQ. This CDR3 has 20 amino acids. In nucleotides, the CDR3 is TGTGCCAGCAGCGCACATCGGGGGACTAGCGGGGGGCTAAACACCGGGGAGCTGTTTTTT. Translation gives CASSAHRGTSGGLNTGELFF.

This chain joins TRBV18 and TRBJ2-6, with TRBD1 matching 9 bases. The V and J ends lost 3 bases and 3 bases, in that order; junction bases with no gene match: 3. CDR3 length equals 16 residues. Germline CDR1 KGHSH, CDR2 LQKENI. The CDR3 bases are TGTGCCAGCTCACCCAAGACAGGGGGTGGGGCCAACGTCCTGACTTTC. Amino acids: CASSPKTGGGANVLTF.

The genes are TRBV5-5 and TRBJ2-1, with 14 bases fitting TRBD2. This CDR3 is built from 20 residues. Germline assignment: CDR1 SGHKS and CDR2 YYEKEE (reference sequence). With V trimmed by 2 bases and J by 0 bases, 10 bases remained unmatched. In nucleotides, the CDR3 is TGTGCCAGCAGCTTTCAACCGGGACTAGCGGGGGAGAGCTCCTACAATGAGCAGTTCTTC. Residues: CASSFQPGLAGESSYNEQFF.

J is TRBJ1-1 and V is TRBV7-9, with D unresolved. Per germline, CDR1 SEHNR and CDR2 FQNEAQ (reference sequence). Trimming left V 4 bases short and J 8 bases short, with 11 bases between. This CDR3 has 12 amino acids. CDR3 DNA sequence: TGTGCCAGCAGCTCGGAGGAAGGGGAAGCTTTCTTT. Its protein product is CASSSEEGEAFF.

Here the CDR3 reads CASSQLARGELFF. CDR3 bases: TGTGCCAGCAGCCAGCTAGCGCGGGGGGAGCTGTTTTTT. The V and J genes are TRBV6-5 and TRBJ2-2, with a possible D match to TRBD2 (6 bases). Germline CDR1 and CDR2: MNHEY and SVGAGI. This CDR3 region has 13 residues. Trimming cost V 6 bases and J 8 bases, with 13 bases left between them.

The CDR3 coding sequence is TGCAGCGTTGATATGGGCAGGGGCGGGAATGAGCAGTTCTTC. Translating gives CSVDMGRGGNEQFF. The V call is TRBV29-1, the J call TRBJ2-1, with D tentatively TRBD1 (6 bases). Germline V gene sequence: CDR1 SQVTM, CDR2 ANQGSEA. This CDR3 region has 14 residues. Deletions cut 3 bases from V and 7 bases from J, with 16 bases between.

This chain joins TRBV6-1 and TRBJ2-7; D is possibly TRBD1 (5 bases). CDR1 is MNHNS, CDR2 SASEGT, per germline. V was trimmed by 0 bases and J by 6 bases, leaving 12 bases between them. CDR3 size: 14 residues. CDR3 sequence (DNA): TGTGCCAGCAGTGAAGCGCGGACACTTGGCGAGCAGTACGTC. It yields the protein CASSEARTLGEQYV.

The chain has TRBV19 and TRBJ2-7; 7 nucleotides line up with TRBD1. The CDR3 has 14 amino acids. CDR1 is LNHDA, CDR2 SQIVND, per germline (reference sequence). V was clipped by 4 bases and J by 1 base; unmatched bases: 4. The CDR3: CASSTPGQSYEQYF. The CDR3 coding sequence is TGTGCCAGTAGTACCCCGGGACAGTCCTACGAGCAGTACTTC.

The chain uses TRBV5-1 and TRBJ2-3; 8 bases agree with TRBD2. After removal of 0 bases from V and 6 bases from J, the junction contained 12 bases not matched to a gene. The CDR3 length is 17 residues. The germline CDR1 and CDR2 sequences are SGHRS and YFSETQ. DNA for the CDR3: TGCGCCAGCAGCTTGGCCGTAAATAGCGGGGATGGGGATACGCAGTATTTT. Amino acid sequence: CASSLAVNSGDGDTQYF.

The chain recombines TRBV5-4 with TRBJ1-2; TRBD1 is a possible D gene (6 bases). The length of the CDR3 is 13 residues. CDR1 is SGHNT and CDR2 is YYREEE in the germline V gene (reference sequence). V dropped 0 bases and J dropped 4 bases, with 7 bases sitting between them. The CDR3 sequence is CASSLAGVYGYTF. CDR3 coding DNA: TGTGCCAGCAGCTTGGCAGGGGTCTATGGCTACACCTTC.

There are a few counts of this clone. The rearrangement links TRBV28 to TRBJ1-5; no firm D call. Looked up from germline, CDR1 is MDHEN and CDR2 is SYDVKM. This CDR3 spans 14 amino acids. The germline V and J ends were trimmed by 3 bases and 3 bases, with 9 bases remaining between them. For the CDR3, the DNA is TGTGCCAGCAGTTTGAGGCAGACCAATCAGCCCCAGCATTTT. Its translation is CASSLRQTNQPQHF.

V usage is TRBV15 and J usage is TRBJ1-3; TRBD1 agrees at 10 bases. CDR3 length equals 15 residues. Germline V lookup: CDR1 LNHNV, CDR2 YYDKDF (reference sequence). J lost 2 bases, V lost 3 bases, and 1 base had no gene match. In nucleotides, the CDR3 is TGTGCCACCAGCAGCGACAGGGGGCCTGGAAACACCATATATTTT. This translates into CATSSDRGPGNTIYF.

The rearrangement uses TRBV7-8 and TRBJ2-3; TRBD2 matches 7 bases. CDR1 and CDR2 (germline): SGHVS, FQNEAQ. V was pared by 7 bases and J by 1 base, with 5 bases of the junction left unmatched. This CDR3 is built from 14 residues. CDR3 in DNA: TGTGCCAGCAACGAGCGGGGACGCACAGATACGCAGTATTTT. This encodes CASNERGRTDTQYF.

This clone occurred once. The V gene is TRBV5-1, the J gene TRBJ2-6; no firm D call. Trimming left V 2 bases short and J 0 bases short, with 6 bases between. The V gene's germline CDR1 is SGHRS and CDR2 YFSETQ. The CDR3 length is 15 residues. CDR3: CASSFGSSGANVLTF. For the CDR3, the DNA is TGCGCCAGCAGCTTCGGTTCCTCTGGGGCCAACGTCCTGACTTTC.

With respect to this clone: At one boundary the junction diverges from the germline segment, which might be a read error. The chain joins TRBV5-4 to TRBJ2-3; TRBD2 agrees at 10 bases. There are 15 residues in the CDR3. Germline V gene sequence: CDR1 SGHNT, CDR2 YYREEE (reference sequence). The CDR3 spells CASSLGLAGTDTQYF. The CDR3 DNA is TGTGCCAGCAGCTTGGGACTAGCGGGCACGGATACGCAGTATTTT.

The V gene is TRBV9, the J gene TRBJ1-3; D gene uncertain. CDR1 is SGDLS, CDR2 YYNGEE, per germline. The CDR3 has 14 residues. V dropped 4 bases and J dropped 6 bases, with 14 bases sitting between them. The CDR3 here is CASSPEGSQNTIYF. The CDR3, as DNA: TGTGCCAGCAGCCCAGAGGGTTCCCAAAACACCATATATTTT.

The chain carries TRBV10-2 and TRBJ2-2; possible D gene TRBD2, 6 bases. The V gene's germline CDR1 is WSHSY and CDR2 SAAADI. Trimming shortened V by 0 bases and J by 0 bases, and 11 bases separated the two germline ends. There are 17 residues in the CDR3. The CDR3 here is CASSESDYLPNTGELFF. In DNA, the CDR3 is TGCGCCAGCAGTGAGTCGGACTACCTACCGAACACCGGGGAGCTGTTTTTT.

The rearrangement uses TRBV2 and TRBJ2-3, with 10 bases identical to TRBD2. Germline loops: CDR1 SNHLY, CDR2 FYNNEI. The CDR3 sequence is 14 residues long. Trimming removed 5 bases from V and 1 base from J; junction bases left unmatched: 0. This CDR3 is CASSLAGGTDTQYF. The DNA of the CDR3 is TGTGCCAGCAGTCTAGCGGGGGGCACAGATACGCAGTATTTT.

The rearrangement joins TRBV19 to TRBJ1-5, with 8 bases fitting TRBD1. The germline V gene has CDR1 LNHDA and CDR2 SQIVND (reference sequence). The CDR3 extends over 18 amino acids. Trimming removed 3 bases from V and 3 bases from J; junction bases left unmatched: 13. This CDR3 is CASSIPRGPLSINQPQHF. The CDR3 coding sequence is TGTGCCAGTAGTATCCCCAGGGGGCCCCTCTCTATCAATCAGCCCCAGCATTTT.

The rearrangement joins TRBV10-3 to TRBJ2-1; 8 nucleotides line up with TRBD2. CDR1 is ENHRY and CDR2 is SYGVKD in the germline V gene. V lost 3 bases and J lost 7; bases outside the gene matches: 5. The CDR3 has 14 residues. CDR3 in amino acids: CAISDSGTRNEQFF. The CDR3, as DNA: TGTGCCATCAGTGATAGCGGGACCCGGAATGAGCAGTTCTTC.

The chain couples TRBV6-5 to TRBJ2-7, with 8 positions matching TRBD2. Trimming took 8 bases from V and 2 from J; bases not matched to a gene: 8. CDR1 is MNHEY and CDR2 is SVGAGI in the germline V gene. The CDR3 spans 14 residues. The CDR3 DNA reads TGTGCCAGCTCCACGGGAGGGAGGACCTACGAGCAGTACGTC. This codes for CASSTGGRTYEQYV.

This clone was recorded only once. V gene TRBV7-8 combines with J gene TRBJ1-5; the D gene is possibly TRBD1 (5 bases). The V end lost 0 bases, the J end lost 5 bases, and 11 bases lay between the germline ends. The CDR3 length is 15 residues. Germline CDR1 reads SGHVS; CDR2 reads FQNEAQ. The CDR3: CASSLAHQGYQPQHF. For the CDR3, the DNA is TGTGCCAGCAGCTTAGCGCATCAGGGCTATCAGCCCCAGCATTTT.

J is TRBJ1-1 and V is TRBV5-6; 8 nucleotides align to TRBD1. The V gene end was trimmed by 3 bases and the J gene end by 4 bases; junction bases not matched to a gene: 5. The CDR3 has 14 amino acids. The germline V gene has CDR1 SGHDT and CDR2 YYEEEE. DNA for the CDR3: TGTGCCAGCAGCTCCACCCAGGGGGCCACTGAAGCTTTCTTT. Protein: CASSSTQGATEAFF.

The chain employs TRBV7-9 and TRBJ2-5, with TRBD1 matching over 7 bases. CDR1 is SEHNR, CDR2 FQNEAQ, per germline (reference sequence). Trimming removed 7 bases from V and 2 bases from J; junction bases left unmatched: 4. CDR3 length: 13 residues. CDR3 amino acids: CASKIQGQETQYF. The CDR3 nucleotides are TGTGCCAGCAAGATACAGGGGCAAGAGACCCAGTACTTC.

This rearrangement joins TRBV7-3 to TRBJ1-1; D possibly corresponds to TRBD1 (6 bases). V lost 2 bases and J lost 0, with 10 bases in between. The CDR3 is 15 residues long. CDR1 is SGHTA, CDR2 FQGTGA, per germline. In nucleotides, the CDR3 is TGTGCCAGCAGCTTATCGGACAGCATGAACACTGAAGCTTTCTTT. Protein product: CASSLSDSMNTEAFF. The full variable domain, rest sourced from reference TRBV7-3 and TRBJ1-1, is GAGVSQTPSNKVTEKGKYVELRCDPISGHTALYWYRQSLGQGPEFLIYFQGTGAADDSGLPNDRFFAVRPEGSVSTLKIQRTERGDSAVYLCASSLSDSMNTEAFFGQGTRLTVV.